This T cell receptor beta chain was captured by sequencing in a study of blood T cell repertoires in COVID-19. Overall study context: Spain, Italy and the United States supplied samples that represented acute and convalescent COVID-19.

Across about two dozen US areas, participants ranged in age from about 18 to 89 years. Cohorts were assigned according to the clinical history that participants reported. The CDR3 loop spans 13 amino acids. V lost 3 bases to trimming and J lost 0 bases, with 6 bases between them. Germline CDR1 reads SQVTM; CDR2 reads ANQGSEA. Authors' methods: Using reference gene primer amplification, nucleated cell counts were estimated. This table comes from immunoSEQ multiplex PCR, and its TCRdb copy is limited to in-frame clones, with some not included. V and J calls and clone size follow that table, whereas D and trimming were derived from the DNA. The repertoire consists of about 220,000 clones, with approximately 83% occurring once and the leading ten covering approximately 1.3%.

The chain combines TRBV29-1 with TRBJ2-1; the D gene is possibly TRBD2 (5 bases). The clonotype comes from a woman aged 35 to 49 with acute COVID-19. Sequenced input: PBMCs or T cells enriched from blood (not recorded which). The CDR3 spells CSVDTSSYNEQFF. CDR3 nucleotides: TGCAGCGTTGATACTAGCTCCTACAATGAGCAGTTCTTC.